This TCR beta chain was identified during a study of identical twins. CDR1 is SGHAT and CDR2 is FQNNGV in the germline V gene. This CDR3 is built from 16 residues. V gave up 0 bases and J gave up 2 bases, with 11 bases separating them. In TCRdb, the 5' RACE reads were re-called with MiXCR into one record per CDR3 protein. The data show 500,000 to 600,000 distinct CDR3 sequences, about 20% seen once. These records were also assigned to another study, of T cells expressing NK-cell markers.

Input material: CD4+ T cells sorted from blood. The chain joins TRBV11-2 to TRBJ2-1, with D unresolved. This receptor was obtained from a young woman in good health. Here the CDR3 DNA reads TGTGCCAGCAGCTTAGATTATTCCCGCCCCTACAATGAGCAGTTCTTC. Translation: CASSLDYSRPYNEQFF.